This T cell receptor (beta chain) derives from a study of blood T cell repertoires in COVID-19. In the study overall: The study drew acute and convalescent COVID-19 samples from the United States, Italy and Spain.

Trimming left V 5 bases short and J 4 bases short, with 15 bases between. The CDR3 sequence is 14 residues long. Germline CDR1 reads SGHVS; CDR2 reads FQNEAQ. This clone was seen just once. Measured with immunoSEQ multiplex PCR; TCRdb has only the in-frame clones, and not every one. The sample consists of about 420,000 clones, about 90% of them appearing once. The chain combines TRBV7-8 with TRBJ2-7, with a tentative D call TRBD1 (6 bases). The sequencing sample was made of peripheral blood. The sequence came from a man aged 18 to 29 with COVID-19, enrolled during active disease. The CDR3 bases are TGTGCCAGCAGCAGGGACAAGGTTAGATACGAGCAGTACTTC. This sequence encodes CASSRDKVRYEQYF.